The present entry profiles one TCR beta chain with its context. These data belong to a study of response to subunit inactivated influenza vaccine. Each CDR3 protein is one row after TCRdb ran MiXCR on the RT-PCR reads. The sample lists just under 250,000 distinct CDR3 sequences; 12% were seen once. Deletions cut 3 bases from V and 3 bases from J, with 15 bases between. The CDR3 runs 15 residues. CDR1 is GTSNPN, CDR2 SVGIG, per germline (reference sequence). J is TRBJ1-5 and V is TRBV30; possibly TRBD1 for D (5 bases). This TCR was sampled from a man over 45 who received an inactivated influenza vaccine. Source: non-naive T cells sorted from PBMCs, taken less than 15 days before vaccination. CDR3 protein: CAWRQGSRDNQPQHF. CDR3 nucleotides: TGTGCCTGGAGACAAGGGTCCAGGGACAATCAGCCCCAGCATTTT.